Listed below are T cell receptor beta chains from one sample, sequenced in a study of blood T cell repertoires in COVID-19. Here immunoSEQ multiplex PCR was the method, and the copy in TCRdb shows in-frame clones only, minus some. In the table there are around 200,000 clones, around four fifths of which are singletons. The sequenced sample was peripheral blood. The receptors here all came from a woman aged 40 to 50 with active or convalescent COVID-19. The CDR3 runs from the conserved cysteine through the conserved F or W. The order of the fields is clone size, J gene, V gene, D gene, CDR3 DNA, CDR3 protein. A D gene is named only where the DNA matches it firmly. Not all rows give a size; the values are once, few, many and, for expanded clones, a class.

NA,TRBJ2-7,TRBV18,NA,TGTGCCAGCTCACCCGCGCAGGATTACTACGAGCAGTACTTC,CASSPAQDYYEQYF
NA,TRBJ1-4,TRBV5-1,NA,TGCGCCAGCAGCCCAGGGATGCCTAATGAAAAACTGTTTTTT,CASSPGMPNEKLFF
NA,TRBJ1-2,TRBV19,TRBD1,TGTGCCGGCTTCTCTATTGGACAGGGGGCGGTTGGCTACACCTTC,CAGFSIGQGAVGYTF
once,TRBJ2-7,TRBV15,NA,TGTGCCACCAGCAGAGCAACTAGCCCTAAGTCCTACGAGCAGTACTTC,CATSRATSPKSYEQYF
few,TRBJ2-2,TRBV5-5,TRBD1,TGTGCCAGCAGCTTGACCGCGGACAGGGTGGGCACCGGGGAGCTGTTTTTT,CASSLTADRVGTGELFF
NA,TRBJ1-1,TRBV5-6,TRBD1,TGTGCCAGCAGCTCCCCGGGACAGGGGTTGGTCACTGAAGCTTTCTTT,CASSSPGQGLVTEAFF
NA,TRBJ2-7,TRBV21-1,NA,TGTGCCAGCAGCAAGTACAGACAGGGTTCCGACGAGCAGTACTTC,CASSKYRQGSDEQYF
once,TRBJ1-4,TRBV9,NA,TGTGCCAGCAGCGGGACAGTTCAAGGTGAAAAACTGTTTTTT,CASSGTVQGEKLFF
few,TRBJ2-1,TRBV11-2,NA,TGTGCCAGCAGCCCTGTCGCCCGATTCCGGGACTCTGGGTACAATGAGCAGTTCTTC,CASSPVARFRDSGYNEQFF
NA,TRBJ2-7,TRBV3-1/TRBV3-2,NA,TGTGCCAGCAGCCAAGTTAACAGGGTATTCGAGCAGTACTTC,CASSQVNRVFEQYF
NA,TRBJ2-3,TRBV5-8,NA,TGTGCCAGCAGCTTGGCCAGGGTCGGGGATACGCAGTATTTT,CASSLARVGDTQYF
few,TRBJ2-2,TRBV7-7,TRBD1,TGTGCTAGCAGTTCGAGTCAGGGGGACGAGCTGTTTTTT,CASSSSQGDELFF
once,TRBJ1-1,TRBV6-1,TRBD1,TGTGCCAGCAGTGAAGGGGACAGCAGGGAAGCTTTCTTT,CASSEGDSREAFF
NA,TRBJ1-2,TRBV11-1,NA,TGTGCCAGCAGCTTAGAGGCAGGATATGGCTACACCTTC,CASSLEAGYGYTF
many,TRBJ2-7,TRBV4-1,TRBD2,TGCGCCAGCAGCTACGGGACTAGCGGGCTCTACGAGCAGTACTTC,CASSYGTSGLYEQYF
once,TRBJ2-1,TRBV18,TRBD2,TGTGCCAGCTCACCACGGGAGGGAGTCGACCACAATGAGCAGTTCTTC,CASSPREGVDHNEQFF
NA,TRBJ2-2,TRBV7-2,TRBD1,TGTGCCAGCAGCTTAGGCGGGACAGGGGGCGACACCGGGGAGCTGTTTTTT,CASSLGGTGGDTGELFF
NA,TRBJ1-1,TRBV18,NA,TGTGCCAGCTCACCATCCCGGGGAGGGACTGAAGCTTTCTTT,CASSPSRGGTEAFF
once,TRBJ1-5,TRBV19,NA,TGTGCCAGTAGTTCGGACAGAAATCAGCCCCAGCATTTT,CASSSDRNQPQHF
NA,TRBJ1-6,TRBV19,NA,TGTGCCAGTAGTGGACAGTCCTATAATTCACCCCTCCACTTT,CASSGQSYNSPLHF
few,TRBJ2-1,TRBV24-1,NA,TGTGCCACCAGTGATTTAGATGCGCGGTATGAGCAGTTCTTC,CATSDLDARYEQFF
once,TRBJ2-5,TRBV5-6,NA,TGTGCCAGCAGCTTTGCAGGGTCGAGGACCCAGTACTTC,CASSFAGSRTQYF
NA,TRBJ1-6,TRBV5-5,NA,TGTGCCAGCAGCCCGAGCGGGGAACCCCTCCACTTT,CASSPSGEPLHF
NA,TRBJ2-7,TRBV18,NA,TGTGCCAGCTCACCAAAGCAAAACTCCTACGAGCAGTACTTC,CASSPKQNSYEQYF
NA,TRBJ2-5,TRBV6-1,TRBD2,TGTGCCAGCAGTGAAGCTTATACTAGCGGGGGCCTTATGGAGACCCAGTACTTC,CASSEAYTSGGLMETQYF
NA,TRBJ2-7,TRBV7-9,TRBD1,TGTGCCAGCAGCAAAACGACAGGGAGCTACGAGCAGTACTTC,CASSKTTGSYEQYF
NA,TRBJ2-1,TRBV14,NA,TGTGCCAGCAGCCAAAACGCCCTAGCGAGCTCCTACAATGAGCAGTTCTTC,CASSQNALASSYNEQFF
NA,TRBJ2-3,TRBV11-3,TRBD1,TGTGCCAGCAGCTTATCGGTTCTCGGACAGGGGACAGATACGCAGTATTTT,CASSLSVLGQGTDTQYF
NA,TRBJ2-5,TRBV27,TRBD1,TGTGCCAGCAGTCCCGGACAGGCCGAAGAGACCCAGTACTTC,CASSPGQAEETQYF
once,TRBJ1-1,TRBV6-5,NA,TGTGCCAGCAGTTCCCGACCCGGGGTGAACACTGAAGCTTTCTTT,CASSSRPGVNTEAFF
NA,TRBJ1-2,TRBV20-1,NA,TGCAGTGGGGGACTAAACTATGGCTACACCTTC,CSGGLNYGYTF
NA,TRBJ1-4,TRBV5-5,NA,TGTGCCAGCAGTTTTACAGGGCCCGAAAAACTGTTTTTT,CASSFTGPEKLFF
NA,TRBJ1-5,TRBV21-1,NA,TGTGCCAGCAGCCGGCCGGGACAGGGGGCAAATCAGCCCCAGCATTTT,CASSRPGQGANQPQHF
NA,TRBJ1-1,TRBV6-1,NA,TGTGCCAGCAGTGAAAAGGGGTCCAACACTGAAGCTTTCTTT,CASSEKGSNTEAFF
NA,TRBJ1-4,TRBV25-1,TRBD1,TGTGCCAGCAGTGAATTCAGGACAGGGGGCGGTGAAAAACTGTTTTTT,CASSEFRTGGGEKLFF
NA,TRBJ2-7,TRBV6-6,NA,TGTGCCAGCAGTCGTGGACTAACCGCCTACGAGCAGTACTTC,CASSRGLTAYEQYF
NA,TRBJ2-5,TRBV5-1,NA,TGCGCCAGCAGCTTTAGGTCACTAGAGAACCAAGAGACCCAGTACTTC,CASSFRSLENQETQYF
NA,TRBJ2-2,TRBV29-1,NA,TGCAGCGGCCTAGGTTTTTCGGGCACCGGGGAGCTGTTTTTT,CSGLGFSGTGELFF
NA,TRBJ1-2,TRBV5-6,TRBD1,TGTGCCAGCACCAAAATCGGACAGGGCGACTATGGCTACACCTTC,CASTKIGQGDYGYTF
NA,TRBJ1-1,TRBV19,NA,TGTGCCAGTAGTGCCCGGGTTATTGAAGCTTTCTTT,CASSARVIEAFF
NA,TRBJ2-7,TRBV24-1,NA,TGTGCCACCAGTGATCTGGGGAGTAAGGAGCAGTACTTC,CATSDLGSKEQYF
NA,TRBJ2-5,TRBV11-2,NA,TGTGCCAGCAGCCGGGGGACGGGAGAGACCCAGTACTTC,CASSRGTGETQYF
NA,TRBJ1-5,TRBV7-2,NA,TGTGCCAGCAGCTTAGGCGGGAGTAATGGGGCCCAGCATTTT,CASSLGGSNGAQHF
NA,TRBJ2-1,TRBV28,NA,TGTGCCAGCAGTTTAATGGCATTAGAGCAGTTCTTC,CASSLMALEQFF
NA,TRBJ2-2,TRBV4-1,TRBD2,TGCGCCAGCAGCCCGATCCGGGGGGCCGGGGAGCTGTTTTTT,CASSPIRGAGELFF
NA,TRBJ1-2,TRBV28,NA,TGTGCCAGCAGTTTATTGGAAGGAGGGAACAGCTATGGCTACACCTTC,CASSLLEGGNSYGYTF
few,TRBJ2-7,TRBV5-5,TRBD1,TGTGCCAGCAGCCGACAGGGTAAAGTCTACGAGCAGTACTTC,CASSRQGKVYEQYF
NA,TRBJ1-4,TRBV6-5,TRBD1,TGTGCCAGCAGAGGGACAGAAACTAATGAAAAACTGTTTTTT,CASRGTETNEKLFF
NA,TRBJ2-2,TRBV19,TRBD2,TGTGCCAGTTCTCGGGAGGGCAACACCGGGGAGCTGTTTTTT,CASSREGNTGELFF
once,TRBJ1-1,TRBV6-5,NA,TGTGCCAGCCCGGGGATTGAAGCTTTCTTT,CASPGIEAFF
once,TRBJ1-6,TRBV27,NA,TGTGCCAGCAGTCCCCCCGCGGGAGGTGTGGGTTCACCCCTCCACTTT,CASSPPAGGVGSPLHF
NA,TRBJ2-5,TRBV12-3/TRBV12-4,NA,TGTGCCAGCAGCTCAGGAACCCAAGAGACCCAGTACTTC,CASSSGTQETQYF
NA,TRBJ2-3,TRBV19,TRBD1,TGTGCCAGTAGTATCACCCAGGGGGAGACAGATACGCAGTATTTT,CASSITQGETDTQYF
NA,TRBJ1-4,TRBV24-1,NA,TGTGCCACCAGTGAACCCCAGGGAACTAATGAAAAACTGTTTTTT,CATSEPQGTNEKLFF
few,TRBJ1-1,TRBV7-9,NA,TGTGCCAGCAGCCTAACGACAGAATCCACTGAAGCTTTCTTT,CASSLTTESTEAFF
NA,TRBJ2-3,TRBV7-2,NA,TGTGCCAGCAGCTTCGGGATCGATACGCAGTATTTT,CASSFGIDTQYF
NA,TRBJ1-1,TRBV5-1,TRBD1,TGCGCCAGCAGGTATGGTCCGGGACAGGGGGCGAACACTGAAGCTTTCTTT,CASRYGPGQGANTEAFF
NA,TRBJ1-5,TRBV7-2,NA,TGTGCCAGCAGCTTGGCAGTTCATAGCAATCAGCCCCAGCATTTT,CASSLAVHSNQPQHF